A selection of T cell receptor beta chains follows, all from one sample in a study of T cells in Graves' hyperthyroidism and ophthalmopathy. Each CDR3 protein is one row after TCRdb ran MiXCR on the multiplex PCR reads. The sample has about 400,000 distinct CDR3 sequences; around 13% are singletons. The sample taken for sequencing was blood. The receptors shown here come from a woman under 30 with Graves' hyperthyroidism. CDR3s include the opening cysteine and the closing phenylalanine or tryptophan. A D gene is named only where the DNA matches it firmly. Only part of the rows carry a size: once, few, many, or a class if the clone is expanded.

>-|few|15|TRBV7-2|TRBJ2-5
CASSPAGEFQETQYF
TGTGCCAGCAGCCCTGCGGGCGAATTCCAAGAGACCCAGTACTTC
>-|-|13|TRBV7-2|TRBJ2-1
CASSSHLDGEQFF
TGTGCCAGCAGCTCCCATCTGGACGGGGAGCAGTTCTTC
>-|-|17|TRBV15|TRBJ1-2
CATSRDRARQVHYGYTF
TGTGCCACCAGCAGAGATCGGGCCCGACAGGTCCACTATGGCTACACCTTC
>-|-|10|TRBV20-1|TRBJ1-2
CSAIDYGYTF
TGCAGTGCGATAGACTATGGCTACACCTTC
>-|many|14|TRBV7-2|TRBJ1-2
CASSLDWTANGYTF
TGTGCCAGCAGCTTAGATTGGACGGCCAATGGCTACACCTTC
>-|-|13|TRBV6-5|TRBJ2-7
CASSYSPFYEQYF
TGTGCCAGCAGTTACTCTCCCTTCTACGAGCAGTACTTC
>-|many|11|TRBV12-5|TRBJ1-1
CASGTGLEAFF
TGTGCTAGTGGAACAGGGCTTGAAGCTTTCTTT
>TRBD1|many|15|TRBV11-2|TRBJ1-2
CASSLEVGQGSGYTF
TGTGCCAGCAGCTTAGAGGTGGGACAGGGTAGTGGCTACACCTTC
>TRBD1|many|16|TRBV9|TRBJ2-3
CASSVAGTGGTDTQYF
TGTGCCAGCAGCGTAGCCGGGACAGGGGGTACAGATACGCAGTATTTT
>TRBD2|-|18|TRBV12-3/TRBV12-4|TRBJ2-1
CASSLTAASSGRHNEQFF
TGTGCCAGCAGTTTAACTGCAGCTTCTAGCGGGAGGCACAATGAGCAGTTCTTC
>-|-|16|TRBV14|TRBJ2-1
CASSLRRRHPYNEQFF
TGTGCCAGCAGCCTCCGCCGGCGACACCCTTACAATGAGCAGTTCTTC
>-|many|14|TRBV7-9|TRBJ2-2
CASSGRPNTGELFF
TGTGCCAGCAGCGGACGGCCGAACACCGGGGAGCTGTTTTTT
>TRBD1|many|16|TRBV28|TRBJ1-5
CATRDRGRGSNQPQHF
TGTGCCACCCGGGACAGGGGCCGGGGTAGCAATCAGCCCCAGCATTTT
>TRBD2|few|14|TRBV12-3/TRBV12-4|TRBJ2-1
CASIRRGGDNEQFF
TGTGCCAGCATTAGGCGGGGGGGCGACAATGAGCAGTTCTTC
>TRBD1|-|14|TRBV5-4|TRBJ2-3
CASSKDRVGGTQYF
TGTGCCAGCAGCAAGGACAGGGTGGGGGGTACGCAGTATTTT
>TRBD2|many|14|TRBV30|TRBJ2-2
CAWRVAGNTGELFF
TGTGCCTGGAGGGTAGCGGGGAACACCGGGGAGCTGTTTTTT
>TRBD2|many|16|TRBV25-1|TRBJ2-3
CASSDHLAASTDTQYF
TGTGCCAGCAGTGATCACCTAGCGGCAAGCACAGATACGCAGTATTTT
>-|-|16|TRBV5-1|TRBJ1-3
CASSLRGIGSGNTIYF
TGCGCCAGCAGCTTGAGGGGGATCGGCTCTGGAAACACCATATATTTT
>TRBD1|many|14|TRBV20-1|TRBJ2-7
CSAMYQGAAYEQYF
TGCAGTGCTATGTACCAGGGGGCAGCCTACGAGCAGTACTTC
>-|many|16|TRBV28|TRBJ1-5
CASSFLTRGLNQPQHF
TGTGCCAGCAGTTTCTTAACCCGGGGGCTCAATCAGCCCCAGCATTTT
>TRBD2|many|19|TRBV11-2|TRBJ2-5
CASSRKPGTSGTYQETQYF
TGTGCCAGCAGCCGTAAACCCGGGACTAGCGGGACTTACCAAGAGACCCAGTACTTC
>-|-|15|TRBV18|TRBJ1-3
CASSPGGFSGNTIYF
TGTGCCAGCTCACCAGGAGGGTTCTCTGGAAACACCATATATTTT
>-|-|13|TRBV19|TRBJ1-5
CASSLEEGSPQHF
TGTGCCAGTAGCCTCGAGGAGGGTTCGCCCCAGCATTTT
>TRBD2|-|19|TRBV2|TRBJ2-2
CASSPILGGGLLKPGELFF
TGTGCCAGCAGTCCAATCCTCGGCGGGGGACTCCTTAAACCGGGGGAGCTGTTTTTT
>-|-|17|TRBV4-2|TRBJ1-6
CASSQESYRVYNSPLHF
TGTGCCAGCAGCCAAGAGAGCTACAGGGTCTATAATTCACCCCTCCACTTT
>TRBD1|few|14|TRBV4-1|TRBJ1-1
CASSQVQGGTEAFF
TGCGCCAGCAGCCAAGTACAGGGGGGCACTGAAGCTTTCTTT
>TRBD2|-|15|TRBV2|TRBJ2-1
CASRGTSGTRNEQFF
TGTGCCAGCAGGGGGACTAGCGGGACCCGCAATGAGCAGTTCTTC
>-|-|14|TRBV7-6|TRBJ2-7
CASSLASVRYEQYF
TGTGCCAGCAGCTTAGCGAGCGTACGGTACGAGCAGTACTTC
>TRBD1|-|15|TRBV12-3/TRBV12-4|TRBJ1-2
CASRITRTGPYGYTF
TGTGCCAGCAGAATAACACGGACAGGTCCTTATGGCTACACCTTC
>TRBD2|-|17|TRBV20-1|TRBJ2-1
CSARAPIGAGGNHEQFF
TGCAGTGCTAGAGCACCAATAGGGGCGGGAGGGAACCATGAGCAGTTCTTC
>-|many|11|TRBV5-1|TRBJ2-1
CASSSRGEQFF
TGCGCCAGCAGCTCGAGGGGTGAGCAGTTCTTC
>-|many|15|TRBV7-7|TRBJ2-5
CASSLAGGRRETQYF
TGTGCTAGCAGCTTAGCCGGGGGGCGCCGGGAGACCCAGTACTTC
>TRBD1|few|15|TRBV4-2|TRBJ2-3
CASSRSGTDTDTQYF
TGTGCCAGCAGCCGATCCGGGACAGACACAGATACGCAGTATTTT
>-|-|14|TRBV4-1|TRBJ2-7
CASSQFWTSYEQYF
TGCGCCAGCAGCCAATTCTGGACGTCCTACGAGCAGTACTTC
>-|-|12|TRBV30|TRBJ2-1
CAWSVGSNEQFF
TGTGCCTGGAGTGTAGGAAGCAATGAGCAGTTCTTC
>-|many|17|TRBV24-1|TRBJ1-1
CATSDNRDTSLNTEAFF
TGTGCCACCAGTGATAACCGGGACACCAGCCTGAACACTGAAGCTTTCTTT
>-|many|15|TRBV18|TRBJ2-3
CASSPPGDVTDTQYF
TGTGCCAGCTCACCACCAGGGGATGTTACAGATACGCAGTATTTT
>-|many|13|TRBV9|TRBJ2-2
CASSAGTAGELFF
TGTGCCAGCAGCGCCGGAACTGCCGGGGAGCTGTTTTTT
>TRBD1|many|15|TRBV10-3|TRBJ1-5
CAISESLGQGQPQHF
TGTGCCATCAGTGAGTCACTCGGACAGGGGCAGCCCCAGCATTTT
>TRBD1|-|16|TRBV9|TRBJ2-3
CASSSRSGTGTDTQYF
TGTGCCAGCAGCTCCAGATCCGGGACAGGCACAGATACGCAGTATTTT
>-|many|14|TRBV28|TRBJ1-1
CASSPPGGVTEAFF
TGTGCCAGCAGTCCCCCTGGGGGGGTAACTGAAGCTTTCTTT
>-|many|16|TRBV27|TRBJ1-1
CASGGPGTDMNTEAFF
TGTGCCAGCGGCGGGCCCGGGACGGACATGAACACTGAAGCTTTCTTT